This T cell receptor (beta chain) was obtained from a study of CD8+ T cells in alopecia areata. General study results and limits: Elevated clonality characterized lesional scalp relative to normal scalp, particularly in alopecia totalis/universalis. TCRs were shared less clearly across patients than in mice, possibly for HLA-related reasons.

For this clone: Its antigen remains unknown.

The authors sorted CD4+ and CD8+ T cells from PBMCs. The CDR3 contains 12 residues. V lost 1 base, J lost 2 bases, and 2 bases lay in between. CDR1 and CDR2 (germline): MGHRA, YSYEKL. In each case, RNA was isolated and then reverse transcribed into cDNA as the sequencing template. Libraries were prepared by immunoSEQ multiplex PCR; TCRdb keeps only in-frame clonotypes and omits some of them. This sample yields about 150,000 clones, of which around half are seen a single time; less than 20% belongs to the top ten. This chain joins TRBV4-1 and TRBJ1-1; D gene uncertain. The material sequenced was CD8+ T cells sorted from blood, taken at week 0. The source is a human donor with alopecia areata. The CDR3 DNA reads TGCGCCAGCAGCCAAGGTAACACTGAAGCTTTCTTT. The encoded protein is CASSQGNTEAFF.